This T cell receptor (beta chain) was profiled in a study of control samples from healthy donors and cancer patients. The assay was immunoSEQ multiplex PCR, and TCRdb's table has in-frame clones only and misses some. The data show 65,000 to 80,000 clones, roughly 90% seen once. Sequencing was done on a sample of PBMCs. This clonotype originated in a woman between 50 and 59 years old with colorectal cancer.

DNA of the CDR3: TGTGCCAGCTCACCTCAGGGGGGGAACACTGAAGCTTTCTTT. This gives the protein CASSPQGGNTEAFF. This chain joins TRBV18 and TRBJ1-1; 7 bases are a match to TRBD1. This CDR3 region has 14 residues. Looked up from germline, CDR1 is KGHSH and CDR2 is LQKENI. The V and J ends lost 3 bases and 1 base, in that order; junction bases with no gene match: 2.